This T cell receptor (beta chain) was documented in a study of blood T cell repertoires in COVID-19. The wider study: PBMCs, B-cell-depleted T cells, or T cells provided the cDNA or gDNA that made up the material.

J was trimmed by 2 bases and V by 3 bases; bases with no gene match: 5. The CDR3 extends over 14 amino acids. Germline loops: CDR1 DFQATT, CDR2 SNEGSKA (reference sequence). As processed by the authors: Estimation of nucleated cell counts was performed using reference gene primer amplification. Method: immunoSEQ multiplex PCR; TCRdb's copy keeps in-frame clones and lacks some. That table supplies the V and J calls and clone size; D and trimming were determined from the DNA. The sample yields about 200,000 clones, around 80% seen once. Material for sequencing was peripheral blood. V and J are TRBV20-1 and TRBJ2-7; 9 bases line up with TRBD2. The receptor was isolated from a human donor in a cohort sampled during active COVID-19. In DNA, the CDR3 is TGCAGTGCTAGTCCGCGGGAGGGTCCCTACGAGCAGTACTTC. Its protein is CSASPREGPYEQYF.